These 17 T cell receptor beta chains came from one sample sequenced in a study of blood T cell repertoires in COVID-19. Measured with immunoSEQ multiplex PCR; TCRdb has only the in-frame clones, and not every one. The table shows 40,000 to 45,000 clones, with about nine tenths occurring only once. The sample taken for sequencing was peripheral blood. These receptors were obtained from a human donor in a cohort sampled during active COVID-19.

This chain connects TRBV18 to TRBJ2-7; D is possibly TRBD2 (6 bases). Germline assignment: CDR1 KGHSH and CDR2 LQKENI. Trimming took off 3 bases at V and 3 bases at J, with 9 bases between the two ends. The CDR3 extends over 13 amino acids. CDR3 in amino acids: CASSPTTSYEQYF. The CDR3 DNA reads TGTGCCAGCTCACCGACGACTAGCTACGAGCAGTACTTC.

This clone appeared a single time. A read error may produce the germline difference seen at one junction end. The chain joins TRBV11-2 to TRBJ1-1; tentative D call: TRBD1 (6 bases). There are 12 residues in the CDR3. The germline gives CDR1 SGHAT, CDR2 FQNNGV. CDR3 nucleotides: TGTGCCAGCCGCTTGACAGGACCTGAAGCTTTCTTT. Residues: CASRLTGPEAFF. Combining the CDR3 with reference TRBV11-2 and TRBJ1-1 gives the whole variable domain EAGVAQSPRYKIIEKRQSVAFWCNPISGHATLYWYQQILGQGPKLLIQFQNNGVVDDSQLPKDRFSAERLKGVDSTLKIQPAKLEDSAVYLCASRLTGPEAFFGQGTRLTVV.

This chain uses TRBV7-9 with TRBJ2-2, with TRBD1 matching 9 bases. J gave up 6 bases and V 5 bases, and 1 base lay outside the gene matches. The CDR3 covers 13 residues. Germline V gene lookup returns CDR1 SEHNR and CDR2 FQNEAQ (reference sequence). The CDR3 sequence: CASSRQGAGELFF. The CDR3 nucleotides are TGTGCCAGCAGCAGACAGGGGGCCGGGGAGCTGTTTTTT.

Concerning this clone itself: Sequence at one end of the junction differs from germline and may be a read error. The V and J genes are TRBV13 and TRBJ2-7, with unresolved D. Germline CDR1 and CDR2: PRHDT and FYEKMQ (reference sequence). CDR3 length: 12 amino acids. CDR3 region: CASSLGGETADF. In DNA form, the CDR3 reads TGTGCCAGCAGCTTAGGGGGCGAGACGGCAGACTTC.

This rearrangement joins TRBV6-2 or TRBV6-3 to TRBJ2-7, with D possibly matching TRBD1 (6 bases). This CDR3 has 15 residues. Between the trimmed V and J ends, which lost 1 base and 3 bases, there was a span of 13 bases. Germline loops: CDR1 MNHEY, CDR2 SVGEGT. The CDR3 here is CASSYLDRMRYEQYF. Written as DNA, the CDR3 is TGTGCCAGCAGTTACTTAGACAGGATGCGCTACGAGCAGTACTTC.

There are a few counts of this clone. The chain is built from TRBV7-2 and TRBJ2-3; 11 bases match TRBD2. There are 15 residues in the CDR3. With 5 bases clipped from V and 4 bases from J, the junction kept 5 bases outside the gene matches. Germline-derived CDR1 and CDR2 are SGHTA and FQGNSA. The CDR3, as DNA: TGTGCCAGCAGCCGGACTAGCGGGCAGCCAGATACGCAGTATTTT. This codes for CASSRTSGQPDTQYF.

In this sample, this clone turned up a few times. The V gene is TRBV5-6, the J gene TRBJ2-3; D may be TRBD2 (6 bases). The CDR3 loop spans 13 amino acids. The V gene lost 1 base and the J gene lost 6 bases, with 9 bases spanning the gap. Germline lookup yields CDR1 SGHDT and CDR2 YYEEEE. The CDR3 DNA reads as TGTGCCAGCAGCTTGTACAGCGGGGATACGCAGTATTTT. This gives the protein CASSLYSGDTQYF. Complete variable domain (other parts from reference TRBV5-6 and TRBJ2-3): DAGVTQSPTHLIKTRGQQVTLRCSPKSGHDTVSWYQQALGQGPQFIFQYYEEEERQRGNFPDRFSGHQFPNYSSELNVNALLLGDSALYLCASSLYSGDTQYFGPGTRLTVL.

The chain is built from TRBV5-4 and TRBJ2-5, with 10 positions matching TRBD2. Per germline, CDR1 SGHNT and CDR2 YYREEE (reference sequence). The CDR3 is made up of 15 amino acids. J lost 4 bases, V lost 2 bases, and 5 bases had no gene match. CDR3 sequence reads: CASSFLAGGRETQYF. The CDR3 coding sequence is TGTGCCAGCAGCTTTTTAGCGGGAGGCCGAGAGACCCAGTACTTC.

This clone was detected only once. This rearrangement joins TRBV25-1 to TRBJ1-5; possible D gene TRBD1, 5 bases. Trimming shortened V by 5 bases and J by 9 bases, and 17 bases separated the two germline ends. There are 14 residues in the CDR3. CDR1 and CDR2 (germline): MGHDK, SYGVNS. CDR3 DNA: TGTGCCAGCAGTAACTCAGGGCTAGGTTGGCCCCAGCATTTT. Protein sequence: CASSNSGLGWPQHF.

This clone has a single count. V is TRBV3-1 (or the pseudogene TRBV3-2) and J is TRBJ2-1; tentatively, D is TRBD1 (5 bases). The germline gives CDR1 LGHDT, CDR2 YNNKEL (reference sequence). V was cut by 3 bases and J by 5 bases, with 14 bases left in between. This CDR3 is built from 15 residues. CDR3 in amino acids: CASSHRYRGDNEQFF. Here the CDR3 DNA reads TGTGCCAGCAGCCATAGGTATAGGGGTGACAATGAGCAGTTCTTC.

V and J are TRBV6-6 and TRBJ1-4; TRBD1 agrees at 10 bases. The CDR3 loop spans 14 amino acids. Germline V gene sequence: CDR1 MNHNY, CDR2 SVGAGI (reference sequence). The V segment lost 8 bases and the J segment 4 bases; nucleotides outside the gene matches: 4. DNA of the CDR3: TGTGCCAGCGCTGGACAGGGGGGTAATGAAAAACTGTTTTTT. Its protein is CASAGQGGNEKLFF.

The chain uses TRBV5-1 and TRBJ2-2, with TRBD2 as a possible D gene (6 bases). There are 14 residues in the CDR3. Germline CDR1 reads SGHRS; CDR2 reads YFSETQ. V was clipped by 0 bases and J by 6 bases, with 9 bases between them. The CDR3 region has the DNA TGCGCCAGCAGCTTGGGGGAGGCGGCCGGGGAGCTGTTTTTT. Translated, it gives CASSLGEAAGELFF.

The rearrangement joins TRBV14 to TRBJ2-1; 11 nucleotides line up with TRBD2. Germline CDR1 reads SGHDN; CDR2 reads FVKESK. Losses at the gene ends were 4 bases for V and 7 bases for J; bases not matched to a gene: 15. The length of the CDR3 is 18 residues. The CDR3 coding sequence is TGTGCCAGCAGCCGGGGGTTACTAGCGGGGGTAAGGTGGAATGAGCAGTTCTTC. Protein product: CASSRGLLAGVRWNEQFF.

The CDR3: CASSLSGGASGANVLTF. For the CDR3, the DNA is TGTGCCAGCAGCTTAAGCGGGGGCGCCTCTGGGGCCAACGTCCTGACTTTC. The chain has TRBV7-2 and TRBJ2-6; 8 bases line up with TRBD2. In germline, CDR1 is SGHTA, CDR2 FQGNSA. Trimming removed 2 bases from V and 0 bases from J; junction bases left unmatched: 3. There are 17 residues in the CDR3.

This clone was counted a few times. CDR3 sequence (DNA): TGTGCCAGCACCCCCTGGGCTAGCGGGGCCTCGGAGCAGTTCTTC. It specifies CASTPWASGASEQFF. This chain uses TRBV2 with TRBJ2-1; 9 nucleotides line up with TRBD2. CDR1 SNHLY and CDR2 FYNNEI come from the germline V gene. The CDR3 runs to 15 residues. V lost 7 bases and J lost 10; bases outside the gene matches: 14. Filled out from reference TRBV2 and TRBJ2-1, the complete variable domain reads EPEVTQTPSHQVTQMGQEVILRCVPISNHLYFYWYRQILGQKVEFLVSFYNNEISEKSEIFDDQFSVERPDGSNFTLKIRSTKLEDSAMYFCASTPWASGASEQFFGPGTRLTVL.

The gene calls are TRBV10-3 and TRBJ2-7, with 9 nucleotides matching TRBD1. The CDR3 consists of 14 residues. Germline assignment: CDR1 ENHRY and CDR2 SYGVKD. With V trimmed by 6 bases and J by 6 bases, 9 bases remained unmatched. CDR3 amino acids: CAIRAGTGIGEQYF. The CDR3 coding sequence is TGTGCCATCAGGGCCGGGACAGGGATCGGCGAGCAGTACTTC.

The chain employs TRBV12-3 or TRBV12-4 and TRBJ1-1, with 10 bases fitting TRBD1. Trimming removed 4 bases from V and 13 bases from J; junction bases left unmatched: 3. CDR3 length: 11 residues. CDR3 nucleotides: TGTGCCAGCAGTTCGAGGACAGGGGGTTTCTTT. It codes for CASSSRTGGFF.